This T cell receptor beta chain was retrieved from a study of monozygotic twins with cystic fibrosis. General observations from the study: Clonality was generally low (median around 0.009), higher in the most severe patients. Co-twins had the most similar V usage for 13 of 16 pairs, J for 8.

Germline V gene lookup returns CDR1 SGDLS and CDR2 YYNGEE. The V segment lost 6 bases and the J segment 3 bases; nucleotides outside the gene matches: 8. CDR3 length equals 14 residues. In this sample, this clone turned up a few times. Its cognate antigen is unknown. Sequencing used immunoSEQ multiplex PCR; TCRdb keeps in-frame clones, though not all of them. The repertoire holds 30,000 to 45,000 clones, with roughly 84% as singletons. Sequencing was carried out using blood. The source is a girl aged 2 to 9 with cystic fibrosis. The chain uses TRBV9 and TRBJ1-2; 7 bases align to TRBD1. The DNA of the CDR3 is TGTGCCAGCACCCCGACAGGGACGCACTATGGCTACACCTTC. Its protein product is CASTPTGTHYGYTF.